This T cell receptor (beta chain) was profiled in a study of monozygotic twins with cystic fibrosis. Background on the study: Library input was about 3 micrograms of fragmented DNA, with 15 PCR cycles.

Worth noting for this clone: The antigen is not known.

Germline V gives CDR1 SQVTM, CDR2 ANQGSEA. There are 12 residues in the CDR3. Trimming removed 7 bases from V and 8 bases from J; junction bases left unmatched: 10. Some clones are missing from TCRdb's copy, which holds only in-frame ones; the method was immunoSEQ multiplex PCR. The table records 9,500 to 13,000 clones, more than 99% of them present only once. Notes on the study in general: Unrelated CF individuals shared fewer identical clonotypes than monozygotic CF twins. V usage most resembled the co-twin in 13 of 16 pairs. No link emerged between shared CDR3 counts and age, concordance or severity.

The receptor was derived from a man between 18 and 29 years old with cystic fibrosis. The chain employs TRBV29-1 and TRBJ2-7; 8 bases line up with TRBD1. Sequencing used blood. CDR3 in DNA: TGCAGCGGGGGACAGGTATCTTCGCAGCAGTACTTC. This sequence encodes CSGGQVSSQQYF.